This T cell receptor (beta chain) is drawn from a study of post-analysis software for immune sequencing data. Study as a whole: Relapsing-remitting, secondary progressive and progressive-relapsing forms made up the multiple sclerosis disease courses.

V was trimmed by 1 base and J by 1 base, leaving 8 bases between them. Germline CDR1 DFQATT, CDR2 SNEGSKA (reference sequence). This CDR3 spans 14 amino acids. For this clonotype: Its matching antigen is unknown.

Unique molecular identifiers were built into the TCR beta cDNA libraries. Each batch of roughly 0.95 to 10 million T cells produced hundreds of thousands of cDNA molecules. TCRdb re-analysed the PCR reads in MiXCR, keeping a single row per CDR3 protein. The sample carries hundreds of thousands of distinct CDR3 sequences, roughly 58% recorded once. Study results and limitations: Controls significantly exceeded multiple sclerosis patients in normalized Chao1 diversity. Patients used five TRBV segments, including TRBV5-6, TRBV5-1 and TRBV20-1, more often than controls. Samples made in the same batch grouped tightly together by F measure.

V usage is TRBV20-1 and J usage is TRBJ1-5; D gene uncertain. This clonotype was sampled from a girl between 5 and 17 years old with multiple sclerosis. Sequencing was done on a sample of blood. CDR3: CSARGGRSNQPQHF. In DNA, the CDR3 is TGCAGTGCTAGAGGTGGTAGAAGCAATCAGCCCCAGCATTTT.